The sequence of this TCR beta chain was determined in a study of cytomegalovirus exposure and HLA in healthy donors. Across the study: Early released data had about 85 million unique TCRs, all coming from HLA-typed donors.

To note about this clone: Antigen: not known.

PCR primers comprised 60 Vbeta and 13 Jbeta primers. TCRdb keeps only in-frame clones here, not all; method: immunoSEQ multiplex PCR. The data contain about 140,000 clones, roughly 80% of them singletons. Study-wide results and limits: Later analysis suggested links between common viral pathogens and several top significant clusters. Most CMV-associated TCR beta chains appeared HLA-restricted in a later analysis. The presence/absence work took it that sequencing depth was about the same across donors.

The sequence derives from a man aged 35 to 55 in good health and CMV-seronegative. The sequencing sample was made of PBMCs.

Here the CDR3 DNA reads TGCGCCAGCAGCTTGGGCAGGGCGGCAGATACGCAGTATTTT. Its translation is CASSLGRAADTQYF. The V gene is TRBV5-1, the J gene TRBJ2-3, with D perhaps TRBD1 (5 bases). The CDR3 totals 14 residues. In germline, CDR1 is SGHRS, CDR2 YFSETQ. Trimming pared 0 bases from V and 4 bases from J, leaving 9 bases between.